This T cell receptor beta chain was found in a study of metastatic and nonmetastatic thyroid tumors. As for the study in general: Malignant thyroid and benign thyroid patients provided blood and tumor or nodule tissue whose repertoires were compared. Study-level findings and limits: In both blood and tumor samples, TCR beta diversity was reported significantly higher for malignant than benign nodules.

After removal of 2 bases from V and 3 bases from J, the junction contained 3 bases not matched to a gene. CDR1 and CDR2 (germline): MNHEY, SVGAGI. The CDR3 sequence is 15 residues long. No treatment of any kind had been given to any patient before thyroid surgery. The sample holds many counts of this clone. No antigen is known for it. In the original workflow: For papillary thyroid cancer, a distant-metastasis classifier was constructed from CDR3 differences observed across clinicopathological groups. MiXCR reprocessed the PCR reads for TCRdb. These V and J calls derive from TCRdb rather than the authors' analysis. The data show more than 25,000 clones, approximately 8% seen once.

Sequenced material: blood. The origin of this receptor is a female donor with papillary thyroid cancer or a benign thyroid nodule (not recorded which). Some clones in this sample may be carry-over from other donors' samples. The chain is built from TRBV6-5 and TRBJ2-1; 8 bases map to TRBD1. This chain's CDR3 is CASSYRDRIYNEQFF. CDR3 nucleotides: TGTGCCAGCAGTTACCGGGACAGGATCTACAATGAGCAGTTCTTC.